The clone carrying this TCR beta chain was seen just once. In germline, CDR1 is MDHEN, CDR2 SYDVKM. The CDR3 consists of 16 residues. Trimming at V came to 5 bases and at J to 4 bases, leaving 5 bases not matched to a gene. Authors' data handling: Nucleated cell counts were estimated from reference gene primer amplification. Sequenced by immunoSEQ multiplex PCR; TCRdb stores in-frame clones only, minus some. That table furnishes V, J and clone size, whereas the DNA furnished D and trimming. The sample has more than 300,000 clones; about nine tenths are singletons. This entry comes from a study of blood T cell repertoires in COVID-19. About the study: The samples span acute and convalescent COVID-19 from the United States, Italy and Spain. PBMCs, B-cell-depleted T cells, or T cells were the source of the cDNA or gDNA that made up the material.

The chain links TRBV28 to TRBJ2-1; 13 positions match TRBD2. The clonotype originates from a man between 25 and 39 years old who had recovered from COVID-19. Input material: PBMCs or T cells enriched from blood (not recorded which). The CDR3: CASSPRLAGGYNEQFF. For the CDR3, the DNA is TGTGCCAGCAGTCCCAGACTAGCGGGGGGTTACAATGAGCAGTTCTTC.